The rows below give T cell receptor beta chains drawn from one sample of a study of blood T cell repertoires in COVID-19. Profiling relied on immunoSEQ multiplex PCR, and the TCRdb table lists in-frame clones only, not all of them. The data hold a few hundred thousand clones, with 70% to 90% observed a single time. Sequenced: peripheral blood. These receptors were obtained from a woman aged 18-29 years who had recovered from COVID-19. Both conserved end residues are part of each CDR3. The D gene is left open where the match is weak. Not all rows give a size; the values are once, few, many and, for expanded clones, a class.

clone_size d_call j_call v_call cdr3_aa cdr3_nt
. . TRBJ2-7 TRBV9 CASSVTPEGGNSYEQYF TGTGCCAGCAGCGTAACCCCTGAGGGGGGGAACTCCTACGAGCAGTACTTC
once . TRBJ1-5 TRBV5-6 CASSRSNQPQHF TGTGCCAGCAGCCGTAGCAATCAGCCCCAGCATTTT
. TRBD1 TRBJ1-1 TRBV2 CASSQDRATEAFF TGTGCCAGCAGCCAAGACAGGGCCACTGAAGCTTTCTTT
. TRBD1 TRBJ1-5 TRBV6-5 CASRDGQGGNQPQHF TGTGCCAGCAGGGACGGACAGGGGGGCAATCAGCCCCAGCATTTT
. . TRBJ2-3 TRBV19 CASSMPQSGTGPRDTQYF TGTGCCAGTAGCATGCCGCAATCTGGAACAGGGCCCAGGGATACGCAGTATTTT
. TRBD2 TRBJ2-2 TRBV11-3 CASSLGLAGGATGELFF TGTGCCAGCAGCTTGGGACTAGCGGGAGGAGCGACCGGGGAGCTGTTTTTT
. TRBD1 TRBJ1-1 TRBV7-3 CASASGGLNTEAFF TGTGCCAGCGCCTCAGGGGGGTTGAACACTGAAGCTTTCTTT
. . TRBJ2-1 TRBV9 CASSSAGTLYNEQFF TGTGCCAGCAGCTCGGCGGGTACGCTTTACAATGAGCAGTTCTTC
. . TRBJ1-3 TRBV2 CASAGAYGNTIYF TGTGCCAGCGCGGGGGCTTATGGAAACACCATATATTTT
. TRBD2 TRBJ2-3 TRBV30 CAQASGISTDTQYF TGTGCCCAAGCTAGCGGGATTAGCACAGATACGCAGTATTTT
. . TRBJ2-2 TRBV7-2 CASSPRGLTGELFF TGTGCCAGCAGCCCTCGAGGGCTGACCGGGGAGCTGTTTTTT
. TRBD2 TRBJ2-7 TRBV9 CASSGRTSDEQYF TGTGCCAGCAGCGGAAGGACTAGCGACGAGCAGTACTTC
. . TRBJ2-1 TRBV27 CASSFEATTPEQFF TGTGCCAGCAGTTTTGAGGCCACCACTCCTGAGCAGTTCTTC
once TRBD1 TRBJ2-1 TRBV28 CASSVNDRGLYNEQFF TGTGCCAGCAGTGTGAACGACAGGGGTCTCTACAATGAGCAGTTCTTC
. TRBD2 TRBJ2-7 TRBV30 CAWSVSTSGIYEQYF TGTGCCTGGAGTGTTTCTACTAGCGGGATTTACGAGCAGTACTTC
. TRBD1 TRBJ1-4 TRBV7-9 CASSDPGGGREKLFF TGTGCCAGCAGCGACCCCGGAGGGGGCCGAGAAAAACTGTTTTTT
. TRBD1 TRBJ2-1 TRBV5-1 CASSSHRTGSYNEQFF TGCGCCAGCAGCTCACATAGGACAGGGTCCTACAATGAGCAGTTCTTC
. . TRBJ1-4 TRBV9 CASSVARGEKLFF TGTGCCAGCAGCGTTGCCCGAGGCGAAAAACTGTTTTTT
. TRBD2 TRBJ2-5 TRBV11-2 CASSLLWTSGGGQETQYF TGTGCCAGCAGCTTACTATGGACTAGCGGAGGGGGACAAGAGACCCAGTACTTC
few TRBD2 TRBJ2-1 TRBV25-1 CASSGLAGGSGDEQFF TGTGCCAGCAGTGGACTAGCGGGAGGTTCTGGCGATGAGCAGTTCTTC
. TRBD1 TRBJ1-1 TRBV19 CASSIIKDRGRHTEAFF TGTGCCAGTAGTATCATCAAGGACAGGGGGCGTCACACTGAAGCTTTCTTT
. . TRBJ1-3 TRBV6-2/TRBV6-3 CASSYSESFSGNTIYF TGTGCCAGCAGTTACTCGGAGTCCTTCTCTGGAAACACCATATATTTT
. . TRBJ2-5 TRBV20-1 CSARGSETQYF TGCAGTGCGAGAGGGAGCGAGACCCAGTACTTC
. . TRBJ2-1 TRBV4-3 CASSQVEANNEQFF TGCGCCAGCAGCCAAGTAGAGGCCAACAATGAGCAGTTCTTC
. . TRBJ1-3 TRBV6-5 CASRRGGGSGNTIYF TGTGCCAGCAGGAGAGGGGGGGGCTCTGGAAACACCATATATTTT
. TRBD2 TRBJ2-1 TRBV24-1 CATSPSSGSRREQFF TGTGCCACCAGTCCCTCTAGCGGGAGTCGGCGTGAGCAGTTCTTC
. . TRBJ1-5 TRBV19 CASSMGQSSNQPQHF TGTGCCAGTAGTATGGGGCAGAGTAGCAATCAGCCCCAGCATTTT
. TRBD2 TRBJ2-7 TRBV19 CATRAAGGTYEQYF TGTGCCACCAGGGCAGCGGGAGGGACCTACGAGCAGTACTTC
. TRBD2 TRBJ2-3 TRBV11-2 CASSWTSGGFTDTQYF TGTGCCAGCAGCTGGACTAGCGGGGGTTTCACAGATACGCAGTATTTT
. TRBD2 TRBJ2-3 TRBV10-3 CAMAAGPTDTQYF TGTGCCATGGCAGCGGGGCCCACAGATACGCAGTATTTT
once TRBD1 TRBJ1-2 TRBV6-2/TRBV6-3 CASSYSGQALFTF TGTGCCAGCAGTTACTCCGGACAGGCCCTCTTTACCTTC
once . TRBJ1-4 TRBV6-5 CATRIRGREKLFF TGTGCCACCCGTATAAGGGGGAGAGAAAAACTGTTTTTT
. . TRBJ1-1 TRBV10-1 CASSESRNTEAFF TGCGCCAGCAGTGAGTCCCGGAACACTGAAGCTTTCTTT
. TRBD2 TRBJ2-1 TRBV7-2 CASSFRTSNNEQFF TGTGCCAGCAGCTTCCGGACTAGTAACAATGAGCAGTTCTTC
. TRBD2 TRBJ2-7 TRBV4-1 CASSQDFLAGEQYF TGCGCCAGCAGCCAAGATTTCCTAGCGGGAGAGCAGTACTTC
. TRBD2 TRBJ2-5 TRBV27 CASSFASGRRETQYF TGTGCCAGCAGTTTTGCTAGCGGGAGACGAGAGACCCAGTACTTC
. . TRBJ1-2 TRBV10-3 CAISESSGYGYTF TGTGCCATCAGTGAGAGTTCAGGGTATGGCTACACCTTC
. TRBD1 TRBJ2-7 TRBV7-9 CASSPPTGSSSYEQYF TGTGCCAGCAGCCCGCCGACAGGGAGTTCTTCCTACGAGCAGTACTTC
. . TRBJ1-5 TRBV5-6 CASSKLTNSNQPQHF TGTGCCAGCAGCAAATTGACAAACAGCAATCAGCCCCAGCATTTT
. . TRBJ1-1 TRBV7-8 CASSSFQGLTEAFF TGTGCCAGCAGCTCGTTCCAGGGGCTCACTGAAGCTTTCTTT
. TRBD1 TRBJ2-7 TRBV7-2 CASSLVGSGGFYEQYF TGTGCCAGCAGCTTAGTCGGGTCAGGGGGATTCTACGAGCAGTACTTC
. TRBD1 TRBJ1-5 TRBV19 CASSPGQSNQPQHF TGTGCCAGTAGTCCGGGACAGAGCAATCAGCCCCAGCATTTT
. . TRBJ1-5 TRBV27 CASSLAGAGQPQHF TGTGCCAGCAGTTTAGCGGGTGCAGGCCAGCCCCAGCATTTT
. TRBD1 TRBJ2-3 TRBV7-7 CASSLRGQSTDTQYF TGTGCCAGCAGCTTGAGGGGACAGAGCACAGATACGCAGTATTTT
once . TRBJ1-4 TRBV6-5 CASSYSKGLVNEKLFF TGTGCCAGCAGTTACTCGAAGGGGCTAGTAAATGAAAAACTGTTTTTT
. TRBD1 TRBJ1-2 TRBV30 CAWSRRLGDRPISFTF TGTGCCTGGAGTAGGAGGTTAGGGGACAGGCCAATTTCTTTCACCTTC
. TRBD2 TRBJ2-2 TRBV6-2/TRBV6-3 CASSYSDLAGVYTGELFF TGTGCCAGCAGTTACTCGGACCTAGCGGGTGTCTACACCGGGGAGCTGTTTTTT
. TRBD1 TRBJ2-1 TRBV5-4 CASSLAPPGQGSSYNEQFF TGTGCCAGCAGCTTGGCCCCCCCGGGACAGGGGTCTTCCTACAATGAGCAGTTCTTC
few . TRBJ2-7 TRBV7-3 CASSLNPQYEQYF TGTGCCAGCAGCTTAAATCCACAATACGAGCAGTACTTC
once TRBD1 TRBJ1-2 TRBV30 CAWSVRDRGFYGYTF TGTGCCTGGAGTGTACGCGACAGGGGGTTCTATGGCTACACCTTC
. TRBD1 TRBJ2-1 TRBV13 CASSFRQGKNEQFF TGTGCCAGCAGCTTTAGACAGGGTAAGAATGAGCAGTTCTTC